The entry below gives a single T cell receptor (beta chain) sequence along with its context. The data belong to a study of blood T cell repertoires in COVID-19. About the study: Italy, Spain and the United States were the sources of the convalescent and acute COVID-19 samples. T cells, B-cell-depleted T cells, or PBMCs supplied cDNA or gDNA.

Authors' data handling: Amplification from reference gene primers served as the basis for estimated nucleated cell counts. The data were produced by immunoSEQ multiplex PCR, yet TCRdb's version contains in-frame clones alone and is incomplete. That table furnishes V, J and clone size, whereas the DNA furnished D and trimming. The table has over 75,000 clones, roughly 85% seen once. The V gene end was trimmed by 0 bases and the J gene end by 8 bases; junction bases not matched to a gene: 12. Germline CDR1 reads LNHDA; CDR2 reads SQIVND (reference sequence). The CDR3 consists of 16 residues. V usage is TRBV19 and J usage is TRBJ1-2, with TRBD1 identical over 7 bases. This TCR was recovered from a human donor in a cohort sampled during active COVID-19. Source material: peripheral blood. The DNA of the CDR3 is TGTGCCAGTAGTATAGAGTGGTCAACAGGGGCTCAAGGCTACACCTTC. It is translated as CASSIEWSTGAQGYTF. Full variable domain (remainder filled in from reference TRBV19 and TRBJ1-2): DGGITQSPKYLFRKEGQNVTLSCEQNLNHDAMYWYRQDPGQGLRLIYYSQIVNDFQKGDIAEGYSVSREKKESFPLTVTSAQKNPTAFYLCASSIEWSTGAQGYTFGSGTRLTVV.